This T cell receptor (beta chain) is drawn from a study of early T cells in non-severe SARS-CoV-2 infection. Study-wide context: Sequenced material consisted of bulk RNA (from unsorted whole blood), and chains were unpaired.

The germline CDR1 and CDR2 sequences are DFQATT and SNEGSKA (reference sequence). V shed 3 bases and J 2 bases; nucleotides not matched to a gene: 7. The CDR3 covers 14 residues. Findings and caveats of the study: Anti-spike CD8 specificities were favored by VDJdb matching, whose results missed private and CD4 specificities.

Individual cDNA molecules carried attached unique molecular identifiers. TCRdb fed the 5' RACE reads into MiXCR, producing one record per CDR3 protein. Among 43,000 or so distinct CDR3 sequences, roughly 7% were seen once, and the ten largest hold around 8%. In regard to this clonotype: Its antigen is not known.

This clonotype originated in an adult who was a healthcare worker with PCR-confirmed SARS-CoV-2 infection or an uninfected control (not recorded which). The sequenced sample was whole blood. The gene calls are TRBV20-1 and TRBJ2-7; 7 nucleotides agree with TRBD2. The CDR3 DNA reads as TGCAGTGCTAGTAGTGCAGGGAGGGCCTACGAGCAGTACTTC. Protein sequence: CSASSAGRAYEQYF.